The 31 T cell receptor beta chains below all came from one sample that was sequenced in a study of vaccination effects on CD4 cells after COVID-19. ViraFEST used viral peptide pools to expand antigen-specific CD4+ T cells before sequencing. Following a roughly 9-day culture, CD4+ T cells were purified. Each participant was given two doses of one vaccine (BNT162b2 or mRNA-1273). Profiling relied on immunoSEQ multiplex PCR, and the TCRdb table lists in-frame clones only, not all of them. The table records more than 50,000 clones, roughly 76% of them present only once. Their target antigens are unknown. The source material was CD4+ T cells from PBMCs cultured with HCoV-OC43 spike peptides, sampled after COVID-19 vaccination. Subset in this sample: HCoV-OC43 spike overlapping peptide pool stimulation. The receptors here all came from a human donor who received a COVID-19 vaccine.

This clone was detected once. The CDR3 loop is CASSLPTTSHGYTF. The DNA of the CDR3 is TGCGCCAGCAGCTTGCCTACAACCTCCCATGGCTACACCTTC. This rearrangement joins TRBV5-1 to TRBJ1-2; D gene uncertain. The CDR3 is 14 residues long. Trimming stripped 1 base from V and 6 bases from J, with 13 bases between. The V gene's germline CDR1 is SGHRS and CDR2 YFSETQ.

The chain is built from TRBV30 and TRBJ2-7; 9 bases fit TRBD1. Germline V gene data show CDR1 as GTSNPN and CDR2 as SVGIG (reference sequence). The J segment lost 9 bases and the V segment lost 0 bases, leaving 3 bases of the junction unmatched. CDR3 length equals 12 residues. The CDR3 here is CAWSVQGARQYV. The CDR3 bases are TGTGCCTGGAGTGTACAGGGGGCACGGCAGTACGTC.

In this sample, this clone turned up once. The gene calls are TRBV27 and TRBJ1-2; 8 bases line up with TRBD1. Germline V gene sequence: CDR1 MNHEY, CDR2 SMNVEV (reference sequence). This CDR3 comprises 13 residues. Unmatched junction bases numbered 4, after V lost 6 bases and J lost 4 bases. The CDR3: CASRLGQGYGYTF. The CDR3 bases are TGTGCCAGCAGATTAGGACAGGGCTATGGCTACACCTTC.

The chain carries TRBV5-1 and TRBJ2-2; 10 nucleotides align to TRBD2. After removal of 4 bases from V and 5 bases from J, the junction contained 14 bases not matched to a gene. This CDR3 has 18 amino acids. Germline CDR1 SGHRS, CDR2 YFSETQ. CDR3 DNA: TGCGCCAGCAGCCTGTCTGTTACTAGCGGGGACAATACCGGGGAGCTGTTTTTT. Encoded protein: CASSLSVTSGDNTGELFF. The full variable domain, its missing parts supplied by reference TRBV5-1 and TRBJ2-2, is KAGVTQTPRYLIKTRGQQVTLSCSPISGHRSVSWYQQTPGQGLQFLFEYFSETQRNKGNFPGRFSGRQFSNSRSEMNVSTLELGDSALYLCASSLSVTSGDNTGELFFGEGSRLTVL.

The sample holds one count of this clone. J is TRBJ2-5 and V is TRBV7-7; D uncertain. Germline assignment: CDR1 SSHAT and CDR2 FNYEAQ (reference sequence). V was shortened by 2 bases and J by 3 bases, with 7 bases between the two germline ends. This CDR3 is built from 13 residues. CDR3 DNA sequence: TGTGCCAGCAGCTTACTGGGGAAAGAGACCCAGTACTTC. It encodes CASSLLGKETQYF. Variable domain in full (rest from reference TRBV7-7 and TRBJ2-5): GAGVSQSPRYKVTKRGQDVTLRCDPISSHATLYWYQQALGQGPEFLTYFNYEAQPDKSGLPSDRFSAERPEGSISTLTIQRTEQRDSAMYRCASSLLGKETQYFGPGTRLLVL.

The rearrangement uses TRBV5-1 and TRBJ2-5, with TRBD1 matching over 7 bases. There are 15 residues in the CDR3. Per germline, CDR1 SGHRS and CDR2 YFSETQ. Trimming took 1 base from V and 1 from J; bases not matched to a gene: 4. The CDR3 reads CASSLSGQAQETQYF. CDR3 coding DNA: TGCGCCAGCAGCTTGAGTGGACAGGCCCAAGAGACCCAGTACTTC.

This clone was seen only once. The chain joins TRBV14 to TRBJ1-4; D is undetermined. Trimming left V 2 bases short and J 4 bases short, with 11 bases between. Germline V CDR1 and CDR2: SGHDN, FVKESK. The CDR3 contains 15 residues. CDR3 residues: CASSQIPNSNEKLFF. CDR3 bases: TGTGCCAGCAGCCAAATACCCAACAGTAATGAAAAACTGTTTTTT.

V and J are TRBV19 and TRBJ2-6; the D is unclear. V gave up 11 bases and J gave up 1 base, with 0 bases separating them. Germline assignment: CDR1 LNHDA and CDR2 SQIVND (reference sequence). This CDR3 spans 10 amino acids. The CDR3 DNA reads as TGTGCCTCTGGGGCCAACGTCCTGACTTTC. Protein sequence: CASGANVLTF.

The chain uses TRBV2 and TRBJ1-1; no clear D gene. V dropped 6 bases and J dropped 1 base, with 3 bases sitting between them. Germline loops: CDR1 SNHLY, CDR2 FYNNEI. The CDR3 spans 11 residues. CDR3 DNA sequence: TGTGCCAGCAGGGAGAACACTGAAGCTTTCTTT. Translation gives CASRENTEAFF.

As DNA, the CDR3 is TGTGCCAGCAGTTCCGGGACAACTGGACTTAATGAAAAACTGTTTTTT. This gives the protein CASSSGTTGLNEKLFF. The rearrangement uses TRBV6-6 and TRBJ1-4; possible D gene TRBD1, 6 bases. Trimming pared 4 bases from V and 4 bases from J, leaving 16 bases between. CDR3 length: 16 residues. Germline V gives CDR1 MNHNY, CDR2 SVGAGI (reference sequence).

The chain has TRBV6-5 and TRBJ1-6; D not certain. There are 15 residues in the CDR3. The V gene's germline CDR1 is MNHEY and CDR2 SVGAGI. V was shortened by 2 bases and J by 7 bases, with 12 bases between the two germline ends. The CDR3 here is CASSYDGIPNSPLHF. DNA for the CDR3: TGTGCCAGCAGTTACGACGGAATTCCGAATTCACCCCTCCACTTT.

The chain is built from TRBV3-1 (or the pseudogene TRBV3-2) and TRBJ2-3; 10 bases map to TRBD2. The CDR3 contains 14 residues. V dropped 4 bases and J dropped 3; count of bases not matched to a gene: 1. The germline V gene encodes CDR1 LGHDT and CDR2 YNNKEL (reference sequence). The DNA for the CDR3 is TGTGCCAGCAGCCGGGGACTAGCGACAGATACGCAGTATTTT. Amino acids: CASSRGLATDTQYF.

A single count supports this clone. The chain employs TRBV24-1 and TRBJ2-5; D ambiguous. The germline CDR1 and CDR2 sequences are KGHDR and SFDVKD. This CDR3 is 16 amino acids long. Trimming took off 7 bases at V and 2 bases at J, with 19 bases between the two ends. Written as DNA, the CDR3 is TGTGCCACCAGGCCGCCGGGCAGTCCACCGCAAGAGACCCAGTACTTC. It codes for CATRPPGSPPQETQYF.

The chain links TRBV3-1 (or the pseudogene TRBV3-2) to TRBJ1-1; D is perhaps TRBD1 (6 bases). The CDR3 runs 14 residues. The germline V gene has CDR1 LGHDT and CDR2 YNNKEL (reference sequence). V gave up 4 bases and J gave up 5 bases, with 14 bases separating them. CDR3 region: CASSPSGVRTEAFF. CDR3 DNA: TGTGCCAGCAGCCCCTCAGGGGTAAGAACTGAAGCTTTCTTT.

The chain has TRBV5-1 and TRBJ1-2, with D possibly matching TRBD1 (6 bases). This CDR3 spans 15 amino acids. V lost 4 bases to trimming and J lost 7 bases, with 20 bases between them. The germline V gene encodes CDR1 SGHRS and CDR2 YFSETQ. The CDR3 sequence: CASSDLGGRAGGYTF. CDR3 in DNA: TGCGCCAGCAGCGATCTTGGGGGCAGGGCTGGTGGCTACACCTTC. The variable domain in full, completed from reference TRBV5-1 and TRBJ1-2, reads KAGVTQTPRYLIKTRGQQVTLSCSPISGHRSVSWYQQTPGQGLQFLFEYFSETQRNKGNFPGRFSGRQFSNSRSEMNVSTLELGDSALYLCASSDLGGRAGGYTFGSGTRLTVV.

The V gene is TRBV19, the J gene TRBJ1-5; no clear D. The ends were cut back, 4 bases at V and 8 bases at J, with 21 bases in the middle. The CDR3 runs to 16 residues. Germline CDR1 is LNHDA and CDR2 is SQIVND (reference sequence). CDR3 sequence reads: CASSSPRTEPGKPQHF. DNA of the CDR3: TGTGCCAGTAGTAGCCCCCGGACGGAGCCGGGGAAGCCCCAGCATTTT.

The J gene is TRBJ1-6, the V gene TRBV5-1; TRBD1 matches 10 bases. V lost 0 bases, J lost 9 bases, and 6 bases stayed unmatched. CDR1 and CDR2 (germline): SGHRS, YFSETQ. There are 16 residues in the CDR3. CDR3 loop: CASSLVVTGGISPLHF. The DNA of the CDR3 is TGCGCCAGCAGCTTGGTGGTGACAGGGGGCATTTCACCCCTCCACTTT.

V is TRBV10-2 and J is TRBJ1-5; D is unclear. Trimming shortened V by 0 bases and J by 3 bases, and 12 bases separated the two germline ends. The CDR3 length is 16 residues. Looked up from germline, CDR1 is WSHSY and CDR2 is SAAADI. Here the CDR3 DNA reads TGCGCCAGCAGTGAGTCGTGGGAGGGAAACAATCAGCCCCAGCATTTT. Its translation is CASSESWEGNNQPQHF.

In DNA, the CDR3 is TGTGCCAGCAGCTCAATGGGACAGGCTTACGAGCAGTACGTC. Protein sequence: CASSSMGQAYEQYV. The chain combines TRBV5-6 with TRBJ2-7, with 8 bases that match TRBD1. The CDR3 is 14 amino acids. Per germline, CDR1 SGHDT and CDR2 YYEEEE. V lost 3 bases and J lost 4; bases outside the gene matches: 6.

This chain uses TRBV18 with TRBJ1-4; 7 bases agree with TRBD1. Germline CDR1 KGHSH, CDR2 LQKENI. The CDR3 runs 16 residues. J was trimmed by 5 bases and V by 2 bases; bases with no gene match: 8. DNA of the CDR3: TGTGCCAGCTCACCAGCGCCAGGGGGGTTCAATGAAAAACTGTTTTTT. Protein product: CASSPAPGGFNEKLFF.

The CDR3 reads CASTVGGPRFGRNTIYF. CDR3 in DNA: TGTGCCAGCACCGTGGGGGGCCCGAGGTTCGGAAGAAACACCATATATTTT. V usage is TRBV28 and J usage is TRBJ1-3, with TRBD1 as a possible D gene (6 bases). The germline CDR1 and CDR2 sequences are MDHEN and SYDVKM. The CDR3 contains 17 residues. Trimming removed 7 bases from V and 5 bases from J, with 24 bases in between.

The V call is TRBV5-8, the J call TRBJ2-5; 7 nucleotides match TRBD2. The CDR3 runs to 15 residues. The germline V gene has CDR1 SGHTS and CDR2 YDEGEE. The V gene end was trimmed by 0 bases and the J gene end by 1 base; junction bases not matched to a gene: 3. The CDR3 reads CASSLAGGGQETQYF. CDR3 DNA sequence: TGTGCCAGCAGCTTGGCCGGCGGGGGCCAAGAGACCCAGTACTTC.

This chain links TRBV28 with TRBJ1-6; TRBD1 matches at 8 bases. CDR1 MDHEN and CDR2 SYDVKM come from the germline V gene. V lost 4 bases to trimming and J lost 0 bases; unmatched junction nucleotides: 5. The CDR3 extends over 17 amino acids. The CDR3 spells CASSSTGDFSYNSPLHF. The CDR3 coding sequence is TGTGCCAGCAGTTCGACAGGGGACTTCTCCTATAATTCACCCCTCCACTTT.

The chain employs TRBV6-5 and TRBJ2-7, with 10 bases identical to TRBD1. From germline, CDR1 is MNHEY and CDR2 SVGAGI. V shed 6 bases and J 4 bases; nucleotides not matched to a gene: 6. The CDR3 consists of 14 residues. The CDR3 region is CASRTGGAGYEQYV. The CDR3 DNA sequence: TGTGCCAGCAGGACAGGGGGCGCAGGATACGAGCAGTACGTC.

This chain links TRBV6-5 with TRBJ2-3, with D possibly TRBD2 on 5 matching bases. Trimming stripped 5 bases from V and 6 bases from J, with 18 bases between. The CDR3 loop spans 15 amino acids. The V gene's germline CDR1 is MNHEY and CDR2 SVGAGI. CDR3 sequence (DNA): TGTGCCAGCAGTCCGACTACAAGCACCTCGGATACGCAGTATTTT. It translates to CASSPTTSTSDTQYF.

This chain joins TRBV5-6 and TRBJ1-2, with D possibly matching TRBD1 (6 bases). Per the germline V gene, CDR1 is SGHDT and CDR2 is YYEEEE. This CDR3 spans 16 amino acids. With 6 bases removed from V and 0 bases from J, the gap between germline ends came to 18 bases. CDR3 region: CASTKAGDLSNYGYTF. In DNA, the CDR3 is TGTGCCAGCACCAAAGCAGGGGACCTTTCTAACTATGGCTACACCTTC.

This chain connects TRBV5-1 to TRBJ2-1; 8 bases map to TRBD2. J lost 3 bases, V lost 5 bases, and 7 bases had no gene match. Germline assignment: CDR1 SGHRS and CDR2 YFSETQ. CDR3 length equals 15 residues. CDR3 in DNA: TGCGCCAGCAGGCAAAGCGGGGGAGACTACAATGAGCAGTTCTTC. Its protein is CASRQSGGDYNEQFF.

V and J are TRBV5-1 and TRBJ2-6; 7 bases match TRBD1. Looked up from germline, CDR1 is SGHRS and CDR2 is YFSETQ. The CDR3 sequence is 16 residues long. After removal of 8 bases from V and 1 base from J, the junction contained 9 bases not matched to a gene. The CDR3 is CASRQGTGSGANVLTF. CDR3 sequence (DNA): TGCGCCAGTCGACAGGGCACGGGATCTGGGGCCAACGTCCTGACTTTC.

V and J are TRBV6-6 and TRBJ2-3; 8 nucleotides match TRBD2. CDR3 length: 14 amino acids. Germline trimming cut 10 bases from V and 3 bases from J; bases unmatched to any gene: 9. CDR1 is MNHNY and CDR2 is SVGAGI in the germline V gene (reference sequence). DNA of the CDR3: TGTGCCACCTGGGATGCGGGGGGAACAGATACGCAGTATTTT. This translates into CATWDAGGTDTQYF.

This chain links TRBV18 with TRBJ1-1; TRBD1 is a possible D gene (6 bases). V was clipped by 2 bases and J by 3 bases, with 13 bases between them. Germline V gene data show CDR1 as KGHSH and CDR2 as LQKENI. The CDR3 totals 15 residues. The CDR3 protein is CASSPRGRGYTEAFF. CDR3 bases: TGTGCCAGCTCACCAAGGGGTAGGGGGTACACTGAAGCTTTCTTT.

The CDR3 nucleotides are TGTGCCAGTAGCCATAGGGGGGGGGCAGATACGCAGTATTTT. Residues: CASSHRGGADTQYF. The chain combines TRBV19 with TRBJ2-3, with D perhaps matching TRBD2 (7 bases). V was shortened by 6 bases and J by 4 bases, with 14 bases between the two germline ends. Germline CDR1 is LNHDA and CDR2 is SQIVND (reference sequence). The CDR3 runs to 14 residues.